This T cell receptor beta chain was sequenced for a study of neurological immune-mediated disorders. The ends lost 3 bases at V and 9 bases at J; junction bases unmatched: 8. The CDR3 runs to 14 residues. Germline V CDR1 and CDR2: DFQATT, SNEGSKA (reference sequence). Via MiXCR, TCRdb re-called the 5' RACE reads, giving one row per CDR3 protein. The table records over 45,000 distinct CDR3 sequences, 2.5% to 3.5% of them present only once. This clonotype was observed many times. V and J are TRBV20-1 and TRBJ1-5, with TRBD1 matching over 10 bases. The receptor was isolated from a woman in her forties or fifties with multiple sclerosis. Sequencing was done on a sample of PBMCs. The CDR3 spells CSASGGQGRGPQHF. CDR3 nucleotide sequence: TGCAGTGCTAGTGGGGGACAGGGGAGAGGGCCCCAGCATTTT.